Listed below are T cell receptor beta chains from one sample, sequenced in a study of blood T cells in healthy people across ages. TCRdb independently ran MiXCR on the 5' RACE reads; one entry per CDR3 protein. The sample has approximately 850,000 distinct CDR3 sequences; 40% to 50% are singletons. Sequenced material: blood. Receptors were obtained from a man in his sixties in good health. Each CDR3 is given with its conserved first and last residue. The order of the fields is CDR3 length, D gene, V gene, J gene, clone size, CDR3 protein, CDR3 DNA. The D gene is left open where the match is weak. Clone size, where shown, is once, few, many, or a class for clones that have expanded.

15	.	TRBV2	TRBJ2-7	.	CAGTRGTLPVYEQYF	TGTGCCGGCACTCGGGGCACCCTTCCCGTCTACGAGCAGTACTTC
15	TRBD1	TRBV12-3/TRBV12-4	TRBJ1-5	few	CASKGGQGGNQPQHF	TGTGCCAGCAAGGGAGGACAGGGCGGTAATCAGCCCCAGCATTTT
13	TRBD1	TRBV10-3	TRBJ1-1	.	CAINPGTAHEAFF	TGTGCCATCAACCCCGGGACAGCGCATGAAGCTTTCTTT
16	TRBD2	TRBV12-3/TRBV12-4	TRBJ2-3	.	CASSFLAGGYTDTQYF	TGTGCCAGCAGTTTTCTAGCGGGGGGATACACAGATACGCAGTATTTT
16	.	TRBV4-3	TRBJ1-5	few	CASSQERGSSNQPRHF	TGCGCCAGCAGCCAAGAAAGGGGTTCAAGCAATCAGCCCCGGCATTTT
13	.	TRBV2	TRBJ1-2	.	CASSEVRSYGYTF	TGTGCCAGCAGTGAAGTAAGATCCTATGGCTACACCTTC
14	.	TRBV18	TRBJ2-7	.	CASSPVGSYNEQYF	TGTGCCAGCTCACCGGTGGGCTCCTACAATGAGCAGTACTTC
14	.	TRBV27	TRBJ2-7	.	CASSRGQRFYEQYF	TGTGCCAGCAGCCGAGGACAGAGGTTCTACGAGCAGTACTTC
14	.	TRBV7-9	TRBJ2-7	many	CASSPRESSYEQYF	TGTGCCAGCAGCCCCCGGGAGAGCTCCTACGAGCAGTACTTC
17	.	TRBV2	TRBJ2-6	.	CASSEEGNTSGANVLTF	TGTGCCAGCAGTGAAGAGGGAAACACATCTGGGGCCAACGTCCTGACTTTC
15	TRBD1	TRBV9	TRBJ1-2	.	CASSARDRDPWGYTF	TGTGCCAGCAGCGCCCGGGACAGGGACCCGTGGGGCTACACCTTC
16	TRBD1	TRBV6-6	TRBJ1-5	.	CASSYRGQGSNQPQHF	TGTGCCAGCAGTTACCGCGGACAGGGAAGCAATCAGCCCCAGCATTTT
13	.	TRBV5-1	TRBJ2-1	.	CASSLGQHNEQFF	TGCGCCAGCAGCTTAGGACAGCACAATGAGCAGTTCTTC
12	TRBD2	TRBV20-1	TRBJ2-5	few	CSGGLARETQYF	TGCTCCGGCGGACTAGCAAGAGAGACCCAGTACTTC
17	.	TRBV28	TRBJ1-5	.	CASRSTGARISNQPQHF	TGTGCCAGCAGATCAACTGGGGCTCGGATTAGCAATCAGCCCCAGCATTTT
13	.	TRBV7-2	TRBJ2-4	few	CASSLDSASVRYF	TGTGCCAGCAGCTTAGATTCTGCTAGCGTTAGGTACTTC
14	.	TRBV6-5	TRBJ2-7	many	CASSYVGQDNEQYF	TGTGCCAGCAGTTACGTGGGGCAAGACAACGAGCAGTACTTC
13	TRBD2	TRBV5-4	TRBJ2-4	.	CASSAGTSGIQYF	TGTGCCAGCAGCGCCGGGACTAGCGGGATTCAGTACTTC
16	TRBD1	TRBV6-2/TRBV6-3	TRBJ2-2	.	CASRRDRGANTGELFF	TGTGCCAGCAGGAGAGACAGGGGCGCGAACACCGGGGAGCTGTTTTTT
16	TRBD1	TRBV5-1	TRBJ2-5	.	CASSLLATGGEETQYF	TGCGCCAGCAGCTTATTGGCGACAGGGGGCGAAGAGACCCAGTACTTC
15	TRBD1	TRBV4-3	TRBJ2-5	.	CASSQRTGSIETQYF	TGCGCCAGCAGCCAGAGGACAGGGAGCATCGAGACCCAGTACTTC
12	.	TRBV20-1	TRBJ2-1	few	CSARRVAPEQFF	TGCAGTGCTAGACGGGTAGCCCCTGAGCAGTTCTTC
14	.	TRBV3-1	TRBJ1-1	.	CASSTQGLPTEAFF	TGTGCCAGCAGCACACAGGGTCTTCCCACTGAAGCTTTCTTT
18	TRBD2	TRBV7-9	TRBJ2-1	few	CASSYSVKRGAIYNEQFF	TGTGCCAGCAGCTATAGTGTTAAGCGGGGGGCTATCTACAATGAGCAGTTCTTC
19	TRBD2	TRBV6-2/TRBV6-3	TRBJ2-7	.	CASSYSNTPTSGATYEQYF	TGTGCCAGCAGTTACTCCAACACCCCGACTAGCGGGGCTACCTACGAGCAGTACTTC
14	.	TRBV20-1	TRBJ1-2	few	CSARALEVGYGYTF	TGCAGTGCTAGAGCCCTGGAGGTTGGTTATGGCTACACCTTC
15	TRBD1	TRBV6-1	TRBJ2-6	few	CASAGTGVGANVLTF	TGTGCCAGCGCGGGGACAGGGGTCGGGGCCAACGTCCTGACTTTC
15	TRBD1	TRBV6-6	TRBJ1-4	.	CASSRGQPFNEKLFF	TGTGCCAGCAGTCGGGGACAGCCCTTCAATGAAAAACTGTTTTTT
15	.	TRBV3-1	TRBJ2-5	.	CASSQGPGDPETQYF	TGTGCCAGCAGCCAAGGGCCCGGGGACCCAGAGACCCAGTACTTC
16	TRBD2	TRBV3-1	TRBJ2-1	.	CASSRLGAGGPNEQFF	TGTGCCAGCAGCCGCCTAGGGGCGGGGGGGCCCAATGAGCAGTTCTTC
14	TRBD2	TRBV20-1	TRBJ2-1	few	CSAALAGDFNEQFF	TGCAGTGCTGCTCTAGCGGGGGACTTCAATGAGCAGTTCTTC
15	TRBD2	TRBV7-2	TRBJ2-4	.	CASSNRGGGENIQYF	TGTGCCAGCAGCAATAGAGGCGGGGGGGAAAACATTCAGTACTTC
14	.	TRBV5-1	TRBJ2-1	few	CLKTAPRGEVSRFF	TGCCTCAAAACGGCGCCACGAGGAGAAGTCTCAAGGTTCTTC
14	TRBD1	TRBV5-1	TRBJ1-2	.	CASSITGGSDGYTF	TGCGCCAGCAGCATAACAGGGGGCAGCGATGGCTACACCTTC
15	.	TRBV6-1	TRBJ2-5	.	CASSDVDYGKETQYF	TGTGCCAGCAGTGACGTGGACTATGGGAAGGAGACCCAGTACTTC
15	.	TRBV28	TRBJ1-1	.	CASSLFIHFNTEAFF	TGTGCCAGCAGTTTATTTATACACTTCAACACTGAAGCTTTCTTT
13	.	TRBV15	TRBJ1-2	.	CATSSAPGDGYTF	TGTGCCACCAGCAGTGCCCCGGGGGATGGCTACACCTTC
14	.	TRBV12-3/TRBV12-4	TRBJ1-2	.	CASSKGRINYGYTF	TGTGCCAGCAGTAAGGGACGGATTAACTATGGCTACACCTTC
15	TRBD1	TRBV20-1	TRBJ1-2	few	CSARGPGQANYGYTF	TGCAGTGCTAGAGGTCCGGGACAGGCCAACTATGGCTACACCTTC
16	TRBD1	TRBV6-2/TRBV6-3	TRBJ1-6	.	CASSFEDRELNSPLHF	TGTGCCAGCAGTTTCGAGGACAGGGAGCTAAATTCACCCCTCCACTTT
16	TRBD2	TRBV7-2	TRBJ2-1	.	CASSPVGRGGHNEQFF	TGTGCCAGCAGCCCCGTTGGGCGGGGGGGCCATAATGAGCAGTTCTTC
13	.	TRBV28	TRBJ2-5	many	CASSFPPEETQYF	TGTGCCAGCAGTTTCCCCCCCGAAGAGACCCAGTACTTC
15	TRBD1	TRBV7-9	TRBJ2-5	few	CASNRATGVVETQYF	TGTGCCAGCAACCGGGCCACAGGGGTAGTAGAGACCCAGTACTTC
14	TRBD2	TRBV7-2	TRBJ2-7	.	CASSLVSTSGGQYF	TGTGCCAGCAGCTTAGTGTCGACTAGCGGGGGCCAGTACTTC